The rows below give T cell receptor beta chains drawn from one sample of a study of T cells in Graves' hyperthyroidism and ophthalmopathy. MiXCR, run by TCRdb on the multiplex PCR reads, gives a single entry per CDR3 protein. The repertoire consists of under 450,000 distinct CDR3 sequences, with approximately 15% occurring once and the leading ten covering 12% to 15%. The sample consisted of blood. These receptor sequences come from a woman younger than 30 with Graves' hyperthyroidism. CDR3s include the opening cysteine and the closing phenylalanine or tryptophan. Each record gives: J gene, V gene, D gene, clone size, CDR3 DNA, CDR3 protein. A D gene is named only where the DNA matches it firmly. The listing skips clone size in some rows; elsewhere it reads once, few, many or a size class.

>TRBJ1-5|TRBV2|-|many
TGTGCCAGCAGCTCAGACAAGGAAAGTCAGCCCCAGCATTTT
CASSSDKESQPQHF
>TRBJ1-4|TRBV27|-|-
TGTGCCAGCGGCTGGGAACCTAATGAAAAACTGTTTTTT
CASGWEPNEKLFF
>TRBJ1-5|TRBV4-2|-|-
TGTGCCAGCAGCCATCCGGGACAAGCATCTCAGCCCCAGCATTTT
CASSHPGQASQPQHF
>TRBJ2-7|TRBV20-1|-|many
TGCAGTGCCACACGCCGTCCGGAGACCTACGAGCAGTACTTC
CSATRRPETYEQYF
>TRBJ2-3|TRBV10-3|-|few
TGTGCCATCAGTGAGTCTGGTAAAGGGTTAACAGATACGCAGTATTTT
CAISESGKGLTDTQYF
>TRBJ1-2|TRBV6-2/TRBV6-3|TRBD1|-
TGTGCCAGCAGACGGGGGACAGGGGGCTTTGGCTACACCTTC
CASRRGTGGFGYTF
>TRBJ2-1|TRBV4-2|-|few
TGTGCCAGCAGCCAAGATGGGAGTAGCGTCCGAGCAGATGAGCAGTTCTTC
CASSQDGSSVRADEQFF
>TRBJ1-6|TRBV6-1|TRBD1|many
TGTGCCAGCAGTCTCGGGACAGGGGAATCACCCCTCCACTTT
CASSLGTGESPLHF
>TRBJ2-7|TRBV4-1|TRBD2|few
TGCGCCAGCAGCCAAGATTGGAGCGGGAGGGCCGGCGAGCAGTACTTC
CASSQDWSGRAGEQYF
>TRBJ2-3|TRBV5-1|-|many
TGCGCCAGCAGCTTGGGGCAGAGGAGCACAGATACGCAGTATTTT
CASSLGQRSTDTQYF
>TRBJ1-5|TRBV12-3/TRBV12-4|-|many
TGCGCCAGCAGCTTGGCCGGTAACCAGCCCCAGCATTTT
CASSLAGNQPQHF